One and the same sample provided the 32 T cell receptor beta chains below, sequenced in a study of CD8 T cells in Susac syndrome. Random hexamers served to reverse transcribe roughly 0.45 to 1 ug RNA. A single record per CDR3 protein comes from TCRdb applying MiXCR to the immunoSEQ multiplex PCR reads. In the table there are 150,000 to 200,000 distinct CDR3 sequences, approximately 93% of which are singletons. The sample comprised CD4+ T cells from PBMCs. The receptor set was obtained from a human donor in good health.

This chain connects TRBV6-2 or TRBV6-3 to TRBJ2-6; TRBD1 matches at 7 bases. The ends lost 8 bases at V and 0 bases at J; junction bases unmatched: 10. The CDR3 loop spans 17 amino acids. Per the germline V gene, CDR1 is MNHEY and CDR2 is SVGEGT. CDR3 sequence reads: CASERQGSPSGANVLTF. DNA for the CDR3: TGTGCCAGCGAAAGACAGGGAAGCCCCTCTGGGGCCAACGTCCTGACTTTC.

The DNA of the CDR3 is TGCGCCAGCAGCCGGGACAGTCGGTCACCCCTCCACTTT. This gives the protein CASSRDSRSPLHF. The rearrangement links TRBV4-1 to TRBJ1-6, with 7 bases fitting TRBD1. J lost 10 bases, V lost 4 bases, and 4 bases had no gene match. CDR3 size: 13 residues. Germline V gene sequence: CDR1 MGHRA, CDR2 YSYEKL.

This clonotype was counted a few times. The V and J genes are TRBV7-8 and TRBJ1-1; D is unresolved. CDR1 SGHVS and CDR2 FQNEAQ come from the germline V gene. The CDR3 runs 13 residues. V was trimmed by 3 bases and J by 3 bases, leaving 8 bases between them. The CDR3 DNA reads TGTGCCAGCAGCTTCCAACGGGACACTGAAGCTTTCTTT. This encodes CASSFQRDTEAFF. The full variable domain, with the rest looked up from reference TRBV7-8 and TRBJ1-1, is GAGVSQSPRYKVAKRGQDVALRCDPISGHVSLFWYQQALGQGPEFLTYFQNEAQLDKSGLPSDRFFAERPEGSVSTLKIQRTQQEDSAVYLCASSFQRDTEAFFGQGTRLTVV.

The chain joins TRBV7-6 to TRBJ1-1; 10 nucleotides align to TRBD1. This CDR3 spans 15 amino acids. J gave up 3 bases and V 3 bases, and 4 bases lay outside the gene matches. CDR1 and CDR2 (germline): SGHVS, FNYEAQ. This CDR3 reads CASSFRTGGYTEAFF. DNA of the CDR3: TGTGCCAGCAGCTTTCGGACAGGGGGTTACACTGAAGCTTTCTTT.

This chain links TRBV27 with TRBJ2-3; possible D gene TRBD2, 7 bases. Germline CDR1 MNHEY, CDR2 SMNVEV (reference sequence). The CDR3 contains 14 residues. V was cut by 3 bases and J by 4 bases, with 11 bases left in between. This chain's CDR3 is CASSFGGGADTQYF. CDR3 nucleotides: TGTGCCAGCAGTTTTGGCGGGGGCGCAGATACGCAGTATTTT.

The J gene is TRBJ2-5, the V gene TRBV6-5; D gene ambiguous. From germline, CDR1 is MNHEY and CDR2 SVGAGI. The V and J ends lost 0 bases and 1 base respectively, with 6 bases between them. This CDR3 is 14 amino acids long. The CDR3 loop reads CASSYSAIQETQYF. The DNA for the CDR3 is TGTGCCAGCAGTTACTCTGCGATCCAAGAGACCCAGTACTTC.

CDR3 in amino acids: CASSLWADTQYF. The CDR3 DNA reads as TGTGCCAGCAGTTTATGGGCAGATACGCAGTATTTT. V is TRBV12-3 or TRBV12-4 and J is TRBJ2-3; no definite D call. Trimming cost V 2 bases and J 4 bases, with 4 bases left between them. This CDR3 spans 12 amino acids.

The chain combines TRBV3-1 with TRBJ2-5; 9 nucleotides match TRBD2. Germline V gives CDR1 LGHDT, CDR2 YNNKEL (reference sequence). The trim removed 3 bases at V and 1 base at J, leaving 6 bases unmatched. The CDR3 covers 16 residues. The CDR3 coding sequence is TGTGCCAGCAGCCATTTCCTAGCGGGGAGCCAAGAGACCCAGTACTTC. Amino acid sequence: CASSHFLAGSQETQYF.

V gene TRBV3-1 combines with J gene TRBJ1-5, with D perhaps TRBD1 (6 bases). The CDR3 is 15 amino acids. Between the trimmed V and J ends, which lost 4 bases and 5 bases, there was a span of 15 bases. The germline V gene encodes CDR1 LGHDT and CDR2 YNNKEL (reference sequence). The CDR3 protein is CASSPQVGGYQPQHF. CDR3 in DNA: TGTGCCAGCAGCCCACAGGTGGGGGGCTATCAGCCCCAGCATTTT.

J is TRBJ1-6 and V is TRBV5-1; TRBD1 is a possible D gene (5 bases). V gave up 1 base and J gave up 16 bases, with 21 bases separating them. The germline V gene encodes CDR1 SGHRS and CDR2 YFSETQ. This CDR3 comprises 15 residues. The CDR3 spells CASSLSRTKNSLLHF. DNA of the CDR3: TGCGCCAGCAGCTTGAGCAGGACAAAGAATTCACTTCTCCACTTT.

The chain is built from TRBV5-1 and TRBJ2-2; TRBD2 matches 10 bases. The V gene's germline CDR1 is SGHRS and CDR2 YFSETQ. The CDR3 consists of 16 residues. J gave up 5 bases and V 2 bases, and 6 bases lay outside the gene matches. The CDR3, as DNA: TGCGCCAGCAGCTTCTTGTCTAGCGGGGGTACCGGGGAGCTGTTTTTT. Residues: CASSFLSSGGTGELFF. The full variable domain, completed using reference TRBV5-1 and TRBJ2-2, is KAGVTQTPRYLIKTRGQQVTLSCSPISGHRSVSWYQQTPGQGLQFLFEYFSETQRNKGNFPGRFSGRQFSNSRSEMNVSTLELGDSALYLCASSFLSSGGTGELFFGEGSRLTVL.

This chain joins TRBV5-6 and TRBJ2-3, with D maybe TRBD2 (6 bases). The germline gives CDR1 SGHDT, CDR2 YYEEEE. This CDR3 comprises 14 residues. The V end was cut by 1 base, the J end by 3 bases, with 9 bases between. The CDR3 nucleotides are TGTGCCAGCAGCTTGTGGCGGGGAACAGATACGCAGTATTTT. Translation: CASSLWRGTDTQYF.

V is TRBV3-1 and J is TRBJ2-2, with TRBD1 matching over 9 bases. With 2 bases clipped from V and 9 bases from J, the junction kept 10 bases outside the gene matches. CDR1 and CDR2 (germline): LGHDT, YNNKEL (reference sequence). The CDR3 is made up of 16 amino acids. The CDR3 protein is CASSQLPGQGIRELFF. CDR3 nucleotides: TGTGCCAGCAGCCAACTCCCGGGACAGGGTATCCGGGAGCTGTTTTTT.

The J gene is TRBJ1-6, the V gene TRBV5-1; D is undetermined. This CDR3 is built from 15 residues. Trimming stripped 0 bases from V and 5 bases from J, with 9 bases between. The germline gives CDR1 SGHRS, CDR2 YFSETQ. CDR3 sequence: CASSLGVSNNSPLHF. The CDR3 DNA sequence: TGCGCCAGCAGCTTGGGGGTTTCGAATAATTCACCCCTCCACTTT.

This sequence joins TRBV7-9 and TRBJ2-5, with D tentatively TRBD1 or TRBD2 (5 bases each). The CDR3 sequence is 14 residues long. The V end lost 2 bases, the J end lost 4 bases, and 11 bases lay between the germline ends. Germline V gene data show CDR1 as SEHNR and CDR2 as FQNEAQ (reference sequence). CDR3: CASSLLGAPETQYF. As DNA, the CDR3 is TGTGCCAGCAGCTTACTCGGGGCCCCAGAGACCCAGTACTTC. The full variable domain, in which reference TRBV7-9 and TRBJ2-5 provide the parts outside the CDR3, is DTGVSQNPRHKITKRGQNVTFRCDPISEHNRLYWYRQTLGQGPEFLTYFQNEAQLEKSRLLSDRFSAERPKGSFSTLEIQRTEQGDSAMYLCASSLLGAPETQYFGPGTRLLVL.

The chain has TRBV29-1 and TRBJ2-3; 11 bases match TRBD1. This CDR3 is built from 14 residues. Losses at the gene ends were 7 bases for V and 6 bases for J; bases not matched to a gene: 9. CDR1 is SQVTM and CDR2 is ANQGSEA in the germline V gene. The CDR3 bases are TGCAGCGCACGGGACAGGGGGATCCCGGATACGCAGTATTTT. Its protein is CSARDRGIPDTQYF.

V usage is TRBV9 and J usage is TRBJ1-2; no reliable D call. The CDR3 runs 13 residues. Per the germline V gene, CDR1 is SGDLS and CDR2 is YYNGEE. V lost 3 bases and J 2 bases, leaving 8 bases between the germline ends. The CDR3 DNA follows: TGTGCCAGCAGCGCTCGAGGGAACTATGGCTACACCTTC. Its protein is CASSARGNYGYTF.

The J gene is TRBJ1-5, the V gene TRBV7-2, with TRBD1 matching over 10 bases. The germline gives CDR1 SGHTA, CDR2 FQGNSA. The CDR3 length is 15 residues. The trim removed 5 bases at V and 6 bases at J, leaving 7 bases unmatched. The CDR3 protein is CASSDRTGGSQPQHF. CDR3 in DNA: TGTGCCAGCAGCGACCGGACAGGGGGAAGTCAGCCCCAGCATTTT.

This CDR3 reads CASSLGQGLLQETQYF. The DNA of the CDR3 is TGTGCCAGCAGCTTGGGACAGGGGCTCCTTCAAGAGACCCAGTACTTC. The V and J genes are TRBV5-4 and TRBJ2-5; 8 bases fit TRBD1. V dropped 0 bases and J dropped 2; count of bases not matched to a gene: 6. Germline CDR1 reads SGHNT; CDR2 reads YYREEE (reference sequence). The CDR3 is 16 amino acids.

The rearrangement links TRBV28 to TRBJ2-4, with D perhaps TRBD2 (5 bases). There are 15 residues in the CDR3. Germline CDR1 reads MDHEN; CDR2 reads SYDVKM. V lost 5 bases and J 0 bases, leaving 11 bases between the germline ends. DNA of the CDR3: TGTGCCAGCAGTACCGGGATACTAGCCAAAAACATTCAGTACTTC. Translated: CASSTGILAKNIQYF.

CDR3 residues: CASSQQRGNQPQHF. CDR3 coding DNA: TGTGCCAGCAGCCAACAGCGAGGGAATCAGCCCCAGCATTTT. This sequence joins TRBV7-2 and TRBJ1-5; D is unclear. Germline V gene lookup returns CDR1 SGHTA and CDR2 FQGNSA. The CDR3 is 14 residues long. Between the trimmed V and J ends, which lost 5 bases and 4 bases, there was a span of 12 bases.

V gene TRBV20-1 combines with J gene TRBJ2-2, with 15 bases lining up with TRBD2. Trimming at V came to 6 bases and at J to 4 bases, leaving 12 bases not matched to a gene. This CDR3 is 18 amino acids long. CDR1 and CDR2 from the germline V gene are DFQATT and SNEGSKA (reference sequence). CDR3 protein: CSAKGLAGGQHLTGELFF. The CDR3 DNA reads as TGCAGTGCCAAGGGACTAGCGGGGGGCCAACATCTCACCGGGGAGCTGTTTTTT.

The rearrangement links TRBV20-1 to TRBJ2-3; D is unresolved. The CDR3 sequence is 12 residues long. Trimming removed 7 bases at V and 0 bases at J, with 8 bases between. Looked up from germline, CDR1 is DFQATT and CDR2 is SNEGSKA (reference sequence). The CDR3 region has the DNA TGCAGTGTTAGGGAAAGCACAGATACGCAGTATTTT. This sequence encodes CSVRESTDTQYF.

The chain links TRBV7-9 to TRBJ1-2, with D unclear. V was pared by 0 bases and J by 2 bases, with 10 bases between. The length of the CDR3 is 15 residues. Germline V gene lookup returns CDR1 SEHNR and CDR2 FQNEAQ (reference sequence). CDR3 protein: CASSLAAGSNYGYTF. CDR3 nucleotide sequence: TGTGCCAGCAGCTTAGCAGCAGGATCCAACTATGGCTACACCTTC.

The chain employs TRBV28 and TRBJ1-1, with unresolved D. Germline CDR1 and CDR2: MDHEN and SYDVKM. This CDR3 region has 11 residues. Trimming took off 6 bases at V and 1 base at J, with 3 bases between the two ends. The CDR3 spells CASRSNTEAFF. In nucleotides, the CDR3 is TGTGCCAGCAGATCGAACACTGAAGCTTTCTTT.

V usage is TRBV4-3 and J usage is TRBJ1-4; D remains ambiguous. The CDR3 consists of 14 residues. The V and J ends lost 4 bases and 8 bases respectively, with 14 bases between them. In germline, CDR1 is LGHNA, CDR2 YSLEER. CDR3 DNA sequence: TGCGCCAGCAGCCTGGATCAATGGGGAGAAAAACTGTTTTTT. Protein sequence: CASSLDQWGEKLFF.

The CDR3 reads CATSDSGYYGYTF. The CDR3 DNA reads as TGTGCCACCAGTGATTCAGGGTACTATGGCTACACCTTC. The chain is built from TRBV24-1 and TRBJ1-2; a possible D gene is TRBD1 (5 bases). The CDR3 length is 13 residues. Per germline, CDR1 KGHDR and CDR2 SFDVKD. V was shortened by 2 bases and J by 3 bases, with 6 bases between the two germline ends.

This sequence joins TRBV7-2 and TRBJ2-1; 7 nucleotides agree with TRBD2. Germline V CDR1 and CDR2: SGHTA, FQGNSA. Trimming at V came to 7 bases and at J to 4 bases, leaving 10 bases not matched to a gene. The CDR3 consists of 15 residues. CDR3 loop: CASTAKRGLYNEQFF. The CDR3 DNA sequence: TGTGCCAGCACGGCGAAGCGGGGTTTATACAATGAGCAGTTCTTC.

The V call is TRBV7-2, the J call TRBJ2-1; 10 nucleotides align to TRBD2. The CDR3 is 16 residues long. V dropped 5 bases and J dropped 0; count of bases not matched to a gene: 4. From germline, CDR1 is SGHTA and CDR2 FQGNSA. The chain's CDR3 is CASSRSGGSSYNEQFF. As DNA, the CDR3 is TGTGCCAGCAGCCGTAGCGGGGGGTCCTCCTACAATGAGCAGTTCTTC. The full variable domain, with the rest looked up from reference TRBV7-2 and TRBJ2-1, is GAGVSQSPSNKVTEKGKDVELRCDPISGHTALYWYRQSLGQGLEFLIYFQGNSAPDKSGLPSDRFSAERTGGSVSTLTIQRTQQEDSAVYLCASSRSGGSSYNEQFFGPGTRLTVL.

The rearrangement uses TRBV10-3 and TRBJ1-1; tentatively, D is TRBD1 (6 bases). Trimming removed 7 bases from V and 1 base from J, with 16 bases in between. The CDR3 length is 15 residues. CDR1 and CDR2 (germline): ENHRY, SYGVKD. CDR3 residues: CAINEGTRSNTEAFF. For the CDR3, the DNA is TGTGCCATCAATGAAGGGACACGCTCGAACACTGAAGCTTTCTTT.

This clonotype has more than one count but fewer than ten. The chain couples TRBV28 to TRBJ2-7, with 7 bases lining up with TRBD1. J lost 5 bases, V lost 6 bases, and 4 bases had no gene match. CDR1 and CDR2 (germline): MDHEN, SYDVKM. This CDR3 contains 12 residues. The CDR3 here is CASSPQGDEQYF. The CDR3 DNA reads TGTGCCAGCAGCCCTCAGGGGGACGAGCAGTACTTC.

CDR3 region: CASSLNQGWNEKLFF. In nucleotides, the CDR3 is TGTGCCAGCAGCCTGAATCAGGGATGGAATGAAAAACTGTTTTTT. This sequence joins TRBV5-6 and TRBJ1-4, with D possibly being TRBD1 (5 bases). This CDR3 is built from 15 residues. Deletions cut 4 bases from V and 5 bases from J, with 15 bases between. CDR1 is SGHDT, CDR2 YYEEEE, per germline. Based on the CDR3 plus reference TRBV5-6 and TRBJ1-4, the full variable domain is DAGVTQSPTHLIKTRGQQVTLRCSPKSGHDTVSWYQQALGQGPQFIFQYYEEEERQRGNFPDRFSGHQFPNYSSELNVNALLLGDSALYLCASSLNQGWNEKLFFGSGTQLSVL.